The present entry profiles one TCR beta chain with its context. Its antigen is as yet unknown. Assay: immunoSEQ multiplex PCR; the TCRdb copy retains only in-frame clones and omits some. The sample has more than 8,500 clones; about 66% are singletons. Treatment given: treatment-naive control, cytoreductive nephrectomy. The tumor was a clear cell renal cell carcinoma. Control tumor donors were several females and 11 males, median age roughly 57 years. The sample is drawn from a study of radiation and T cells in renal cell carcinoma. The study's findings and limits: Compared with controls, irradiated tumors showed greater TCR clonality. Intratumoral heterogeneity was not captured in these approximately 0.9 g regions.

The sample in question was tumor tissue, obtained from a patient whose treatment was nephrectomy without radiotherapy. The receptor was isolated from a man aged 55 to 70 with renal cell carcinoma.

In nucleotides, the CDR3 is TGTGCCAGCAGCCTCGGACACAGAGAAAAACTGTTTTTT. Encoded protein: CASSLGHREKLFF. The chain recombines TRBV11-1 with TRBJ1-4, with D perhaps matching TRBD1 (5 bases). The CDR3 is 13 amino acids. The germline CDR1 and CDR2 sequences are SGHAT and FQDESV (reference sequence). V gave up 5 bases and J gave up 8 bases, with 12 bases separating them. The variable domain in full, with the rest retrieved from reference TRBV11-1 and TRBJ1-4, is EAEVAQSPRYKITEKSQAVAFWCDPISGHATLYWYRQILGQGPELLVQFQDESVVDDSQLPKDRFSAERLKGVDSTLKIQPAELGDSAMYLCASSLGHREKLFFGSGTQLSVL.